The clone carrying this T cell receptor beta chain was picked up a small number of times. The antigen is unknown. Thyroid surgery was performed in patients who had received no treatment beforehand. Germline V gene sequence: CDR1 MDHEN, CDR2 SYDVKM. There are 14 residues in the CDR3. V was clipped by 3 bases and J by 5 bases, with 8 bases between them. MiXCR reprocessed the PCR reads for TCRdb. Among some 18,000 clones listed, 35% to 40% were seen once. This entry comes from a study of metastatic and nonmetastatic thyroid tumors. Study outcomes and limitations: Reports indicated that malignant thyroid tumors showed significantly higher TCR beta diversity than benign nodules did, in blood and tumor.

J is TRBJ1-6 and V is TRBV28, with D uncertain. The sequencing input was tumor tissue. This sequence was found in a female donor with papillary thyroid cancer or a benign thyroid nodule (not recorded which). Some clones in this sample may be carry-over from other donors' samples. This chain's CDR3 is CASSLGTHNSPLHF. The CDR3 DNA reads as TGTGCCAGCAGTTTGGGCACCCATAATTCACCCCTCCACTTT.